This T cell receptor (beta chain) emerged from a study of blood T cell repertoires in COVID-19 (TCRdb year 2020). About the study as a whole: Collaborator samples came from the United States, Italy and Spain and covered acute and convalescent phases of COVID-19. The sample metadata nearly always contained a de-identified subject ID, COVID-19 status, age in years and sex. Samples were obtained from the ongoing ImmuneRACE study (first 160 participants) and from roughly 1,300 subjects provided by 6 global collaborators. The dataset comprised deeply sampled blood TCRbeta repertoires from subjects exposed to, actively infected with, or recovered from COVID-19. The material from the prospective study consisted of cDNA or gDNA derived from T cells, B-cell-depleted T cells, or PBMCs. Where available, HLA class I and class II types were obtained from metadata supplied by the sample provider rather than from assay-based typing. The repertoires were released in a freely available public database meant as a resource for research on the immune response to SARS-CoV-2. Here is what the overall study found, with its caveats: The amount of clinical and demographic metadata varied by source and participant and was provided uncurated.

TCRbeta CDR3 regions were amplified from genomic DNA using the immunoSEQ Assay, a bias-controlled multiplex PCR. The authors' pipeline ran thus. The number of nucleated cells in each sample was estimated from the amplification of reference gene primers within the assay. To quantify the absolute abundance of each unique TCRbeta CDR3 rearrangement, sequence reads were collapsed and filtered. For each sample, productive Simpson clonality was calculated as the square root of Simpson's diversity index across productive rearrangements. The source is immuneACCESS, and TCRdb retained only in-frame sequences with V and J called. Part of the clones is not carried over; for the studies checked, unresolved V genes explain less than half of this, and the remainder is unexplained. For V, J and clone size, that table is used; D and trimming come from the DNA. This sample has hundreds of thousands of clones in its table, and 65% to 85% of those were observed once. Together, the top ten hold around 27% of the sample.

Reading the germline V gene gives CDR1 MNHEY and CDR2 SVGAGI. The junction shows trimming of 6 bases on V and 3 bases on J, and the gene matches do not reach 8 bases of it. The CDR3 starts with the cysteine, ends with the phenylalanine, and has 15 residues. Just CDR3 DNA is preserved here, 45 bases in frame from base 1. Each collaborating institution followed its own protocols to collect whole blood in K2EDTA tubes. For TCRbeta analysis, collaborators shipped samples as frozen whole blood, isolated PBMCs, or DNA extracted from either of those sample types. About this clone itself: Its antigen is not yet known. No much larger clone exists at a distance of one base, and base qualities are not known.

The origin of this receptor is a man aged 35-49 years with acute or convalescent COVID-19. The rearranged segments are TRBV6-5 and TRBJ1-3; TRBD1 aligns with 7 central bases. The sequenced sample consisted of peripheral blood. The bases read TGTGCCAGCAGAAGACAGGGAATGTATGGAAACACCATATATTTT. Its protein reads: CASRRQGMYGNTIYF.